The following is a T cell receptor beta chain sequence with its context. Trimming stripped 0 bases from V and 7 bases from J, with 18 bases between. Germline V gene sequence: CDR1 KGHSH, CDR2 LQKENI. The CDR3 is 16 residues long. The sample belongs to a study of T cell changes during pregnancy in multiple sclerosis. Sequencing used immunoSEQ multiplex PCR; TCRdb keeps in-frame clones, though not all of them. Among about 57,000 clones listed, more than 90% were seen once. The chain uses TRBV18 and TRBJ2-5; possible D gene TRBD1, 6 bases. The sequence came from a female donor with multiple sclerosis, enrolled in a pregnancy study. Sequenced here: CD4+ T cells from peripheral blood mononuclear cells, sampled before pregnancy. The CDR3 nucleotides read TGTGCCAGCTCACCACCGGAGACAGGCTTGGAGAGGACCCAGTACTTC. Amino acids: CASSPPETGLERTQYF.